What follows describes a single T cell receptor (beta chain). The data originate from a study of blood T cell repertoires in COVID-19. Study in general: The United States, Italy and Spain were the sources of the acute and convalescent COVID-19 samples. T cells, B-cell-depleted T cells, or PBMCs supplied cDNA or gDNA.

Original processing methods: Using reference gene primer amplification, nucleated cell counts were estimated. Generated by immunoSEQ multiplex PCR, the TCRdb table keeps only in-frame clones and is missing some. That table is the source of V, J and clone size, and D and trimming were worked out from the DNA. The sample lists tens of thousands of clones, around 84% seen once, with 20% to 25% in the top ten. The CDR3 extends over 15 amino acids. V was shortened by 0 bases and J by 4 bases, with 11 bases between the two germline ends. In germline, CDR1 is LGHDT, CDR2 YNNKEL (reference sequence). Sequencing input: peripheral blood. This sequence originates from a woman aged 80 or older in a cohort sampled during active or convalescent COVID-19. The chain employs TRBV3-1 (or the pseudogene TRBV3-2) and TRBJ2-3; no clear D. The CDR3 DNA is TGTGCCAGCAGCCAAGACTTCCGCGGTTCAGATACGCAGTATTTT. Its protein is CASSQDFRGSDTQYF.